The present T cell receptor (beta chain) was sequenced within a study of T cell repertoires in cytomegalovirus infection. Concerning this clonotype itself: The antigen is undetermined.

The study, taken as a whole, reports: It was HLA-C-restricted CMV-specific TCR beta clonotypes that dominated the response ex vivo.

TCRdb fed the reads into MiXCR, producing one record per CDR3 protein. The table lists about half a million distinct CDR3 sequences, about 42% of them singletons. The germline gives CDR1 MDHEN, CDR2 SYDVKM. The CDR3 length is 19 residues. V was pared by 4 bases and J by 6 bases, with 28 bases between. This TCR was sampled from a human donor in good health (CMV status not recorded). Some clones in this sample may be carry-over from other donors' samples. The J gene is TRBJ2-1, the V gene TRBV28; a possible D gene is TRBD2 (6 bases). The sample here was cultured PBMCs, taken from culture after CMV antigen stimulation. The DNA of the CDR3 is TGTGCCAGCAGTTCCCTTCCCGGGAGACAATCCCGAGCGATCAATGAGCAGTTCTTC. This encodes CASSSLPGRQSRAINEQFF. Filled out from reference TRBV28 and TRBJ2-1, the complete variable domain reads DVKVTQSSRYLVKRTGEKVFLECVQDMDHENMFWYRQDPGLGLRLIYFSYDVKMKEKGDIPEGYSVSREKKERFSLILESASTNQTSMYLCASSSLPGRQSRAINEQFFGPGTRLTVL.